This entry describes one T cell receptor (beta chain). Germline CDR1 is GTSNPN and CDR2 is SVGIG (reference sequence). V lost 2 bases and J 3 bases, leaving 11 bases between the germline ends. This CDR3 contains 14 residues. Primers used in a second PCR of about 6 to 11 cycles were a sample-barcoded 5' primer and a J-beta primer mix. A single record per CDR3 protein comes from TCRdb applying MiXCR to the 5' RACE reads. The sample consists of some 1.8 million distinct CDR3 sequences, roughly two fifths of them appearing once. The data are from a study of blood T cells in healthy people across ages. The sequence came from a human donor in good health. The rearrangement links TRBV30 to TRBJ1-5; a weak D match, TRBD1 (6 bases). The material sequenced was blood. In DNA form, the CDR3 reads TGTGCCTGGAGTTCCACAGGGAACAATCAGCCCCAGCATTTT. It yields the protein CAWSSTGNNQPQHF.